This TCR beta chain was captured in a study of T cell responses to AZD1222 COVID-19 vaccine. The overall study: Second-dose intervals near 4 or 12 weeks were combined.

Regarding the study as a whole: The study found Spike-specific TCR breadth and depth rose after two AZD1222 doses.

Data came from immunoSEQ multiplex PCR; TCRdb stores just in-frame clones and leaves some out. The data contain about 150,000 clones, 90% of them singletons. To note about this clone: Its antigen is currently unknown.

CDR1 and CDR2 from the germline V gene are MNHEY and SVGEGT. V shed 0 bases, J shed 4 bases, and the junction held 4 bases outside the gene matches. The CDR3 has 17 amino acids. The clonotype comes from an adult in good health. V and J are TRBV6-2 or TRBV6-3 and TRBJ2-1, with 12 nucleotides matching TRBD2. This material consisted of peripheral blood, taken on day 0 of AZD1222 vaccination. This chain's CDR3 is CASSYSGLAGIYNEQFF. In nucleotides, the CDR3 is TGTGCCAGCAGTTACTCCGGACTAGCGGGGATTTACAATGAGCAGTTCTTC.